These 10 T cell receptor beta chains were all obtained from the same sample, sequenced in a study of breast tumors, draining lymph nodes, adjacent tissues listed by TCRdb under 2016. Lymph node samples were obtained from the axillary draining lymph nodes of breast cancer patients. Receptors were amplified or captured by multiplex PCR. Sequencing was performed on an Illumina HiSeq 2000. TCRdb trimmed public reads at Q25 via fastp, called clones via MiXCR and kept in-frame beta chains. Rows with one shared CDR3 protein collapse into an entry with the most common genes and DNA. The table for this sample lists approximately 130,000 distinct CDR3 sequences; about 22% of them were counted only once. Around 2.6% of the sample belongs to the ten largest clones. Source material: axillary lymph node tissue. The receptors originated from a female donor with breast cancer. Some clones in this sample may be carry-over from other donors' samples.

Remarks on this clonotype: The CDR3 end shows no conserved phenylalanine or tryptophan, and so a read error is likely. The chain carries TRBV7-9 and TRBJ2-1, with no clear D. The V end lost 2 bases, the J end lost 0 bases, and 5 bases lay between the germline ends. Germline V gene data show CDR1 as SEHNR and CDR2 as FQNEAQ (reference sequence). The CDR3 runs to 14 residues. The CDR3 DNA is TGTGCCAGCAGCTTAAGAGACTCCTACAATGAGCAGTTCTCC. As protein: CASSLRDSYNEQFS.

This clonotype appeared many times. CDR3 amino acids: CASSLQQDYGYTF. Written as DNA, the CDR3 is TGTGCCAGCAGCTTACAACAGGACTATGGCTACACCTTC. This chain links TRBV11-2 with TRBJ1-2; maybe TRBD1 (5 bases). This CDR3 comprises 13 residues. CDR1 and CDR2 from the germline V gene are SGHAT and FQNNGV. Trimming removed 2 bases at V and 3 bases at J, with 7 bases between.

Regarding this clonotype: A much bigger clone sits one base away, suggesting this may be a read error. The conserved phenylalanine or tryptophan normally closing the CDR3 is absent here, so this likely arose from a read error. The chain carries TRBV7-9 and TRBJ2-2, with a weak D call TRBD1 (6 bases). V lost 2 bases and J 2 bases, leaving 9 bases between the germline ends. CDR3 length equals 15 residues. The germline CDR1 and CDR2 sequences are SEHNR and FQNEAQ (reference sequence). The DNA for the CDR3 is TGTGCCAGCAGCTTAAGGGGACAAAACACCGGGGAGCTGTTTCTT. This encodes CASSLRGQNTGELFL.

This clonotype was observed many times. The chain uses TRBV6-2 or TRBV6-3 and TRBJ2-1; 7 bases line up with TRBD2. This CDR3 has 14 residues. Germline-derived CDR1 and CDR2 are MNHEY and SVGEGT. The ends lost 5 bases at V and 3 bases at J; junction bases unmatched: 4. The DNA for the CDR3 is TGTGCCAGCAGTCGACAGCGGGACTACAATGAGCAGTTCTTC. Translation gives CASSRQRDYNEQFF.

V is TRBV6-1 and J is TRBJ2-1; 12 nucleotides match TRBD2. The CDR3 loop spans 17 amino acids. Germline values: CDR1 MNHNS, CDR2 SASEGT. After removal of 3 bases from V and 6 bases from J, the junction contained 9 bases not matched to a gene. The CDR3 loop reads CASSDQIGLAGSNEQFF. The CDR3 nucleotides are TGTGCCAGCAGTGATCAAATTGGACTAGCGGGGAGCAATGAGCAGTTCTTC.

In its sample, this clonotype was seen a few times. The chain couples TRBV3-1 to TRBJ2-1; 11 bases map to TRBD1. The germline CDR1 and CDR2 sequences are LGHDT and YNNKEL (reference sequence). The V and J ends lost 6 bases and 6 bases, in that order; junction bases with no gene match: 7. CDR3 length: 15 amino acids. CDR3 loop: CASSSGTGGVNEQFF. DNA of the CDR3: TGTGCCAGCAGTTCCGGGACAGGGGGGGTCAATGAGCAGTTCTTC.

Concerning this clonotype itself: This clone may be a read error of a much larger clone one base away. This chain links TRBV25-1 with TRBJ1-2; no definite D call. This CDR3 has 11 amino acids. Germline-derived CDR1 and CDR2 are MGHDK and SYGVNS. Trimming took off 2 bases at V and 12 bases at J, with 10 bases between the two ends. The CDR3 loop is CASSEGVGHTF. The CDR3 DNA follows: TGTGCCAGCAGTGAAGGGGTGGGCCACACCTTC.

At least ten counts were recorded for this clonotype. The CDR3 region is CSAASGTGTDTQYF. The CDR3 coding sequence is TGCAGTGCTGCCTCCGGGACGGGCACAGATACGCAGTATTTT. The chain uses TRBV20-1 and TRBJ2-3; TRBD1 or TRBD2 may be the D gene (5 bases each). CDR3 length: 14 amino acids. Germline values: CDR1 DFQATT, CDR2 SNEGSKA (reference sequence). V gave up 5 bases and J gave up 1 base, with 13 bases separating them.

This clonotype came up many times. The genes are TRBV6-1 and TRBJ1-2; D unclear. There are 11 residues in the CDR3. Trimming stripped 5 bases from V and 7 bases from J, with 8 bases between. From germline, CDR1 is MNHNS and CDR2 SASEGT. In DNA, the CDR3 is TGTGCCAGCAGTTTGGGTCGTGGCTACACCTTC. Amino acids: CASSLGRGYTF.

This clonotype has just one count. V usage is TRBV24-1 and J usage is TRBJ2-3, with D possibly TRBD1 on 6 matching bases. CDR1 KGHDR and CDR2 SFDVKD come from the germline V gene. The CDR3 is 16 amino acids. V was cut by 1 base and J by 1 base, with 11 bases left in between. The CDR3 loop reads CATSDFAAGGTDTQYF. The CDR3 DNA follows: TGTGCCACCAGTGATTTCGCGGCAGGGGGCACAGATACGCAGTATTTT.